This TCR beta chain was sequenced during a study of T cells in Graves' hyperthyroidism and ophthalmopathy. Findings and limits, study-wide: Most thyroid clonotypes that were expanded above 0.001 also turned up in blood. The model foresaw ophthalmopathy a median roughly 6 months prior to onset.

Germline V CDR1 and CDR2: LGHNA, YNFKEQ. This CDR3 is 15 amino acids long. Trimming removed 0 bases from V and 2 bases from J, with 8 bases in between. This clonotype has at least ten counts. Its antigen is undetermined. Under 3 months was the duration of disease in ophthalmopathy patients, who also had a Clinical Activity Score of at least 3 and a NOSPECS grade of at least 4. Diagnostic decisions used clinical symptoms, serum thyroxine and TRAb, thyroid ultrasound and orbital computed tomography. Amplification of TCR beta CDR3 regions was performed using RNA transcripts as template. Carried out on the TCR CDR3, a first-round RT-PCR used the HTBI primer set. One entry per CDR3 protein, called by TCRdb with MiXCR from the multiplex PCR reads. The table records about 250,000 distinct CDR3 sequences, around 20% of them present only once.

This TCR came from a man aged 30-40 years with Graves' ophthalmopathy. The genes are TRBV4-2 and TRBJ2-1; D is undetermined. The specimen sequenced was blood. The CDR3 here is CASSQDRATYNEQFF. CDR3 DNA: TGTGCCAGCAGCCAAGATAGGGCAACCTACAATGAGCAGTTCTTC.